This record covers a single T cell receptor beta chain. This specimen comes from a study of blood T cell repertoires in COVID-19. Study context: Samples came from the United States, Italy and Spain, spanning acute and convalescent COVID-19. The cDNA or gDNA used as material had been derived from T cells, B-cell-depleted T cells, or PBMCs.

How the authors handled the data: Scientists estimated how many nucleated cells there were by amplifying reference gene primers. Data came from immunoSEQ multiplex PCR; TCRdb stores just in-frame clones and leaves some out. D and trimming come from the DNA, and the V and J calls and clone size come from that table. The table records roughly 100,000 clones, 75% to 95% of them present only once. Germline V gives CDR1 LNHDA, CDR2 SQIVND (reference sequence). Trimming cost V 4 bases and J 3 bases, with 9 bases left between them. The length of the CDR3 is 13 residues. The sample consisted of peripheral blood. This clonotype was obtained from a woman in her 50s in a cohort sampled during active COVID-19. The J gene is TRBJ1-1, the V gene TRBV19; tentative D call: TRBD1 (5 bases). The CDR3 protein is CASSKGRDTEAFF. CDR3 nucleotide sequence: TGTGCCAGTAGTAAAGGCAGGGACACTGAAGCTTTCTTT.